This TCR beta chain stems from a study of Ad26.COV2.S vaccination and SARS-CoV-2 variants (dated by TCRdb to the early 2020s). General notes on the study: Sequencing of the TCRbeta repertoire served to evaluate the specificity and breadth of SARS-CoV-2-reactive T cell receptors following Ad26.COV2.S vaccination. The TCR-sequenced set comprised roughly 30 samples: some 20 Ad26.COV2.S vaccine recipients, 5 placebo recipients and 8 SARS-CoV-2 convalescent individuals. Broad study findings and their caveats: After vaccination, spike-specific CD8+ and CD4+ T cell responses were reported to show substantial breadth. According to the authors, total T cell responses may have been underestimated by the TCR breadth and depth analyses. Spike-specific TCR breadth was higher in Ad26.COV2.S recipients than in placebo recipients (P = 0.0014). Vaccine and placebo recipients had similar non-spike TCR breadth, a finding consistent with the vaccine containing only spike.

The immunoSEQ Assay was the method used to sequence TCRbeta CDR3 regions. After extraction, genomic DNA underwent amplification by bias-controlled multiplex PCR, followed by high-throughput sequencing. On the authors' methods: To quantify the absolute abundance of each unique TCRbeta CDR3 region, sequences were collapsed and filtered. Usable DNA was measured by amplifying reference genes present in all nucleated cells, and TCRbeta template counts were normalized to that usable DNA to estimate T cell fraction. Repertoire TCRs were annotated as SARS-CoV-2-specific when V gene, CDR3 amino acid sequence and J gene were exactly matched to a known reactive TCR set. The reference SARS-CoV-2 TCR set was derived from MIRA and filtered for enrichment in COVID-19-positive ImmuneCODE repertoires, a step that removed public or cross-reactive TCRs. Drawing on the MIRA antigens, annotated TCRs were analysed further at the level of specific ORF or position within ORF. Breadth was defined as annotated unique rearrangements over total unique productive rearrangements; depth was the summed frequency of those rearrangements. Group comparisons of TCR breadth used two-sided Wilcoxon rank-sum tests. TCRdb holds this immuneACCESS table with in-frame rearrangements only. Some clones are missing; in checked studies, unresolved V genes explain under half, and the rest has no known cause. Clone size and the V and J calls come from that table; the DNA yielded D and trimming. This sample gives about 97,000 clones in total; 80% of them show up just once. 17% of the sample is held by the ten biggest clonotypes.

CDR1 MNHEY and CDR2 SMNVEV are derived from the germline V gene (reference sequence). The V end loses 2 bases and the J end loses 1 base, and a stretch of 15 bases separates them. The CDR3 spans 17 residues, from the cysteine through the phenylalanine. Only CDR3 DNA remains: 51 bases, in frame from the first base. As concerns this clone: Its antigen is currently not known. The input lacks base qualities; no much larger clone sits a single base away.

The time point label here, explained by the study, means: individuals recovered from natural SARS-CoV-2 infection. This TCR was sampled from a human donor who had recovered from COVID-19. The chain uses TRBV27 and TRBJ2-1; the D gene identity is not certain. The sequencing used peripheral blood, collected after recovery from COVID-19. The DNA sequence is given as TGTGCCAGCAGTTTAGTTCTGCGGACGGATTCCTACAATGAGCAGTTCTTC. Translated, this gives CASSLVLRTDSYNEQFF.